One sample yielded the 2 T cell receptor beta chains listed below, sequenced in a study of cytomegalovirus exposure and HLA in healthy donors. PCR was performed using 60 Vbeta and 13 Jbeta primers. Clones were sequenced by immunoSEQ multiplex PCR, and TCRdb holds only the in-frame ones, with some missing. This table has more than 110,000 clones, roughly 80% appearing once. Sequencing was done on a sample of PBMCs. These receptor sequences come from a man aged 18 to 35 in good health and CMV-seronegative.

The chain has TRBV4-1 and TRBJ1-5, with D unresolved. Trimming left V 4 bases short and J 4 bases short, with 23 bases between. The CDR3 runs 18 residues. Germline CDR1 is MGHRA and CDR2 is YSYEKL. The chain's CDR3 is CASSPQSTVPGENQPQHF. The CDR3 region has the DNA TGCGCCAGCAGCCCGCAGTCAACAGTCCCCGGGGAAAATCAGCCCCAGCATTTT.

The CDR3 DNA follows: TGTGCCAGCAGTTTTTCATTCGGGGGGGCCCCCGGGGAGCTGTTTTTT. It specifies CASSFSFGGAPGELFF. This chain connects TRBV27 to TRBJ2-2; the match to TRBD2 covers 8 bases. With V trimmed by 3 bases and J by 6 bases, 9 bases remained unmatched. Germline values: CDR1 MNHEY, CDR2 SMNVEV (reference sequence). The length of the CDR3 is 16 residues.